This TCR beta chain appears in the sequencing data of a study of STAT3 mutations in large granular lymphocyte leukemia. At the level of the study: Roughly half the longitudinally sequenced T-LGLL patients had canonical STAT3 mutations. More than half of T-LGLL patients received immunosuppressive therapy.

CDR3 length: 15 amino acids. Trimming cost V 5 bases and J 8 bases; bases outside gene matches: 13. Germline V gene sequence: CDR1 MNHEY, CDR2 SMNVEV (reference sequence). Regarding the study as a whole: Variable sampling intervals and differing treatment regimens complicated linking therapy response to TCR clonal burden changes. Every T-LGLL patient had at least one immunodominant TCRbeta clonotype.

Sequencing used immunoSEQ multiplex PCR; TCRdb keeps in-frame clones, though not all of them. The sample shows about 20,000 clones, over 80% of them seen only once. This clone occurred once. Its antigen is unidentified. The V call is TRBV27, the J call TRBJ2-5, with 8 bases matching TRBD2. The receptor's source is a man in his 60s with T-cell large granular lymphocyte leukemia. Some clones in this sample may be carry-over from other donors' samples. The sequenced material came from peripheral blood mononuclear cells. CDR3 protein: CASSPGLAGPGTQYF. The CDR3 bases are TGTGCCAGCAGTCCCGGACTAGCAGGACCGGGAACCCAGTACTTC.